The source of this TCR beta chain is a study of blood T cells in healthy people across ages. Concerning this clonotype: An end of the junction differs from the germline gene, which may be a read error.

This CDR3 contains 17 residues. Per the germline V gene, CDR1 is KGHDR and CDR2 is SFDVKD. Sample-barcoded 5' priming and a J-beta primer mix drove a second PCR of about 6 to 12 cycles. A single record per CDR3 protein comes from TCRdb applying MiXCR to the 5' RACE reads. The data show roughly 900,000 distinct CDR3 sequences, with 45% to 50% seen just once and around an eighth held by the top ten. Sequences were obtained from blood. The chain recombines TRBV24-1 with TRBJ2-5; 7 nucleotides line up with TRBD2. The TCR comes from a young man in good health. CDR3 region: CVTSDAAGVQAIETQYF. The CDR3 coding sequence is TGTGTCACCAGTGATGCCGCGGGAGTACAGGCCATAGAGACCCAGTACTTC.